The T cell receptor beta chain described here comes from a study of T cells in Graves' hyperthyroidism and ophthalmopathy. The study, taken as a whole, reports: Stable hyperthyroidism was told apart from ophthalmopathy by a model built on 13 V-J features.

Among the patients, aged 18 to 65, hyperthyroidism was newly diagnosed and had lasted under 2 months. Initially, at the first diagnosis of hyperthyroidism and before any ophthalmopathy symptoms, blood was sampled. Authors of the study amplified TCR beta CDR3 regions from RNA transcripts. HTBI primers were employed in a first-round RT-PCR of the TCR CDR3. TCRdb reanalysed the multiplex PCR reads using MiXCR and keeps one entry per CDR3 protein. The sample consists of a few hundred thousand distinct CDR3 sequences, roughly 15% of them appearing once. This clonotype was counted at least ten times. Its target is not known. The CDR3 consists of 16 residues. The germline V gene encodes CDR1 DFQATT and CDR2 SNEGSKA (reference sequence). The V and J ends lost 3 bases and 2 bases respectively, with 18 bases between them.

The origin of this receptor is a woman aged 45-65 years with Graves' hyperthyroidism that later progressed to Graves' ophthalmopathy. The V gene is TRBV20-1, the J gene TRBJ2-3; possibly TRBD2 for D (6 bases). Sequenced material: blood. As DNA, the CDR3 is TGCAGTGCTAGGGACGTTGGGACTCACGTCACAGATACGCAGTATTTT. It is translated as CSARDVGTHVTDTQYF.